This T cell receptor beta chain was captured by sequencing in a study of shared clonotypes between healthy human individuals. Some clones are missing from TCRdb's copy, which holds only in-frame ones; the method was immunoSEQ multiplex PCR. Found here are about 2.2 million clones, approximately 94% of them singletons; the top ten hold around 1.7%. Naive CD8 cells comprised CD45RO-negative, CCR7-positively selected cells, excluding terminally differentiated effector memory CD45RA+ cells. Looked up from germline, CDR1 is SGHDT and CDR2 is YYEEEE. V dropped 3 bases and J dropped 14 bases, with 15 bases sitting between them. The CDR3 totals 12 residues. For this clone: No antigen is known for it.

General study results and limits: The rarefaction results pointed to incomplete sorted-subset sequencing despite large depth. Only blood underwent sampling, and tissue repertoires likely differ.

This sequence was found in a young man in good health. Some clones in this sample may be carry-over from other donors' samples. The chain has TRBV5-6 and TRBJ2-1, with D perhaps TRBD1 or TRBD2 (5 bases each). The material sequenced was naive CD8+ T cells from PBMCs. The CDR3 nucleotides are TGTGCCAGCAGCTCCGGGGCCCGTGGGGAGTTCTTC. Protein: CASSSGARGEFF. The full variable domain, completed using reference TRBV5-6 and TRBJ2-1, is DAGVTQSPTHLIKTRGQQVTLRCSPKSGHDTVSWYQQALGQGPQFIFQYYEEEERQRGNFPDRFSGHQFPNYSSELNVNALLLGDSALYLCASSSGARGEFFGPGTRLTVL.